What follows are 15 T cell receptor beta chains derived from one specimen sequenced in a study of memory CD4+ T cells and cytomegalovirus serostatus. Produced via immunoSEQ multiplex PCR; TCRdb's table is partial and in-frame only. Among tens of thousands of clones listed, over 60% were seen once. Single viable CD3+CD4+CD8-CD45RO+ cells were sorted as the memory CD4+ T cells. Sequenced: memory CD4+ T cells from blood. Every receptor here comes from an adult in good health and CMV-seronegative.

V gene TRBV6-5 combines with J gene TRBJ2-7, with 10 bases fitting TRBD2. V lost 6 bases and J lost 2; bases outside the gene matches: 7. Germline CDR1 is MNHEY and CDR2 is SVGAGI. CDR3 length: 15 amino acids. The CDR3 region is CASRLAGGDTYEQYF. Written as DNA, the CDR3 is TGTGCCAGCAGATTAGCGGGAGGAGATACCTACGAGCAGTACTTC.

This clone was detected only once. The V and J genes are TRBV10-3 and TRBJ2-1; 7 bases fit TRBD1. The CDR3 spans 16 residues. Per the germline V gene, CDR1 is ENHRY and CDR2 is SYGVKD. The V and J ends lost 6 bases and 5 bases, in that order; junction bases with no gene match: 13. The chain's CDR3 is CAISAPPGGYNNEQFF. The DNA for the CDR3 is TGTGCCATCAGCGCACCTCCAGGGGGTTACAACAATGAGCAGTTCTTC.

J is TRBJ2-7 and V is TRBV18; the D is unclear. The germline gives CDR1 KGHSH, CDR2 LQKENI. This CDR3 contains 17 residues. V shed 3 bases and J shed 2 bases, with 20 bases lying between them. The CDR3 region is CASSPDLDHLWAYEQYF. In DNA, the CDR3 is TGTGCCAGCTCACCCGACCTGGACCACCTCTGGGCCTACGAGCAGTACTTC.

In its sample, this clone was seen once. CDR3 sequence reads: CASSEYDRGEQYF. Written as DNA, the CDR3 is TGCGCCAGCAGCGAATACGACAGGGGCGAGCAGTACTTC. The chain couples TRBV5-1 to TRBJ2-7; 8 bases align to TRBD1. Trimming took 4 bases from V and 6 from J; bases not matched to a gene: 6. Germline V gene sequence: CDR1 SGHRS, CDR2 YFSETQ. The CDR3 has 13 residues. Based on the CDR3 plus reference TRBV5-1 and TRBJ2-7, the full variable domain is KAGVTQTPRYLIKTRGQQVTLSCSPISGHRSVSWYQQTPGQGLQFLFEYFSETQRNKGNFPGRFSGRQFSNSRSEMNVSTLELGDSALYLCASSEYDRGEQYFGPGTRLTVT.

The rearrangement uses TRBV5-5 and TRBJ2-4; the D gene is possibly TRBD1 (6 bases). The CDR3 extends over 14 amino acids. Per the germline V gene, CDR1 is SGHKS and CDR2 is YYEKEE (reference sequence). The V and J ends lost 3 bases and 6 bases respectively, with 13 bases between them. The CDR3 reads CASSYPGQINIQYF. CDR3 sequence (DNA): TGTGCCAGCAGCTACCCGGGACAAATAAACATTCAGTACTTC.

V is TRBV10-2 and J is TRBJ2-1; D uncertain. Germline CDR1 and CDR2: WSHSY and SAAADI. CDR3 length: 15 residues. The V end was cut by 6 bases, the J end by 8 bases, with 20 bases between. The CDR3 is CASSLQRPRHDEQFF. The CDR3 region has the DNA TGCGCCAGCAGCCTCCAAAGGCCTAGACACGATGAGCAGTTCTTC.

The CDR3 protein is CASNSPTGLNTGELFF. Here the CDR3 DNA reads TGTGCCAGCAATTCACCGACAGGATTGAACACCGGGGAGCTGTTTTTT. This sequence joins TRBV2 and TRBJ2-2, with D possibly being TRBD1 (6 bases). Deletions cut 7 bases from V and 1 base from J, with 16 bases between. CDR1 is SNHLY and CDR2 is FYNNEI in the germline V gene. CDR3 length: 16 residues.

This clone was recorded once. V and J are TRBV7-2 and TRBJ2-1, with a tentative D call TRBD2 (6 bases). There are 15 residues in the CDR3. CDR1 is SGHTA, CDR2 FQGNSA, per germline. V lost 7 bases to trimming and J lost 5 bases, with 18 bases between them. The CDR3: CASTERDGRHNEQFF. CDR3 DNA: TGTGCCAGCACGGAAAGAGACGGGAGACACAATGAGCAGTTCTTC.

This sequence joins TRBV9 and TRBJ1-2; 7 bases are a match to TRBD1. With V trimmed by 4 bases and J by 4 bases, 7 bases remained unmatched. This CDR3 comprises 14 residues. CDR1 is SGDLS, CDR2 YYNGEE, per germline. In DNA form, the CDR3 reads TGTGCCAGCAGCCCCAGGGGGGGAGTCTATGGCTACACCTTC. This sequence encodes CASSPRGGVYGYTF.

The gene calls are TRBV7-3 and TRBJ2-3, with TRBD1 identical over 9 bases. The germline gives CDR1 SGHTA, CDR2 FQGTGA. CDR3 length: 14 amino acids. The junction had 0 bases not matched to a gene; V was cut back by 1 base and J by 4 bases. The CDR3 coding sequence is TGTGCCAGCAGCTTAAGACAGGGGGCAGATACGCAGTATTTT. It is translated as CASSLRQGADTQYF.

The CDR3 loop is CASSDRVYGYTF. CDR3 nucleotide sequence: TGTGCCAGCAGTGACAGGGTCTATGGCTACACCTTC. The V and J genes are TRBV6-5 and TRBJ1-2; TRBD1 agrees at 7 bases. V shed 5 bases, J shed 4 bases, and the junction held 1 base outside the gene matches. CDR3 length: 12 amino acids. CDR1 and CDR2 (germline): MNHEY, SVGAGI.

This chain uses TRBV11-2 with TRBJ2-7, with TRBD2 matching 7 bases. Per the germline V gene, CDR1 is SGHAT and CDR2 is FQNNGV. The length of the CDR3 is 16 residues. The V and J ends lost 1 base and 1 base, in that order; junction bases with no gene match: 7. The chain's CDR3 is CASSLGMAGVSYEQYF. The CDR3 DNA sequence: TGTGCCAGCAGCTTAGGCATGGCGGGAGTATCCTACGAGCAGTACTTC.

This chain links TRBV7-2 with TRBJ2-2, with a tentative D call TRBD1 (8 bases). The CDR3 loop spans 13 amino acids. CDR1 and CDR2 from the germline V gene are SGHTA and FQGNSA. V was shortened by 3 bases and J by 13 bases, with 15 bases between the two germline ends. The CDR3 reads CASSFYRGGWLFF. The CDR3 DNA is TGTGCCAGCAGCTTTTACAGGGGGGGGTGGCTGTTTTTT.

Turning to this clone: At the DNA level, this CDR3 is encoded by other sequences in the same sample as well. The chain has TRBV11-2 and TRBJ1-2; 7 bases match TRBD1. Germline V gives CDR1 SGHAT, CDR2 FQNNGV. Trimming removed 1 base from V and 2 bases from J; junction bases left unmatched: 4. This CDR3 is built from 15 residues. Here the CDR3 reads CASSLVGQWNYGYTF. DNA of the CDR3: TGTGCCAGCAGCTTAGTGGGACAGTGGAACTATGGCTACACCTTC.

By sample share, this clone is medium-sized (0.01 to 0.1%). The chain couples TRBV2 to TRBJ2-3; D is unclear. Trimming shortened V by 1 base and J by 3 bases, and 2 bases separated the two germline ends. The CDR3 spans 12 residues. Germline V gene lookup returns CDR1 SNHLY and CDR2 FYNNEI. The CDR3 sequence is CASSEGTDTQYF. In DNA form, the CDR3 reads TGTGCCAGCAGTGAAGGTACAGATACGCAGTATTTT.